This T cell receptor (beta chain) came from a study of blood T cell repertoires in COVID-19. Study summary: The study drew acute and convalescent COVID-19 samples from the United States, Italy and Spain. Sources were T cells, B-cell-depleted T cells, or PBMCs; the material itself was cDNA or gDNA.

CDR3 length: 14 residues. Germline V gene lookup returns CDR1 LGHDT and CDR2 YNNKEL (reference sequence). V was shortened by 4 bases and J by 3 bases, with 12 bases between the two germline ends. Per the authors' pipeline: Estimated nucleated cell counts came from reference gene primer amplification. Here immunoSEQ multiplex PCR was the method, and the copy in TCRdb shows in-frame clones only, minus some. The DNA was the basis for D and trimming; V, J and clone size are from that table. The sample lists a few hundred thousand clones, about 88% occurring once. This chain links TRBV3-1 (or the pseudogene TRBV3-2) with TRBJ1-1; maybe TRBD1 (5 bases). What was sequenced was peripheral blood. The sequence was collected from a woman in her forties who had recovered from COVID-19. The CDR3 DNA is TGTGCCAGCAGCCTAAACGGGGGGGACACTGAAGCTTTCTTT. This encodes CASSLNGGDTEAFF.